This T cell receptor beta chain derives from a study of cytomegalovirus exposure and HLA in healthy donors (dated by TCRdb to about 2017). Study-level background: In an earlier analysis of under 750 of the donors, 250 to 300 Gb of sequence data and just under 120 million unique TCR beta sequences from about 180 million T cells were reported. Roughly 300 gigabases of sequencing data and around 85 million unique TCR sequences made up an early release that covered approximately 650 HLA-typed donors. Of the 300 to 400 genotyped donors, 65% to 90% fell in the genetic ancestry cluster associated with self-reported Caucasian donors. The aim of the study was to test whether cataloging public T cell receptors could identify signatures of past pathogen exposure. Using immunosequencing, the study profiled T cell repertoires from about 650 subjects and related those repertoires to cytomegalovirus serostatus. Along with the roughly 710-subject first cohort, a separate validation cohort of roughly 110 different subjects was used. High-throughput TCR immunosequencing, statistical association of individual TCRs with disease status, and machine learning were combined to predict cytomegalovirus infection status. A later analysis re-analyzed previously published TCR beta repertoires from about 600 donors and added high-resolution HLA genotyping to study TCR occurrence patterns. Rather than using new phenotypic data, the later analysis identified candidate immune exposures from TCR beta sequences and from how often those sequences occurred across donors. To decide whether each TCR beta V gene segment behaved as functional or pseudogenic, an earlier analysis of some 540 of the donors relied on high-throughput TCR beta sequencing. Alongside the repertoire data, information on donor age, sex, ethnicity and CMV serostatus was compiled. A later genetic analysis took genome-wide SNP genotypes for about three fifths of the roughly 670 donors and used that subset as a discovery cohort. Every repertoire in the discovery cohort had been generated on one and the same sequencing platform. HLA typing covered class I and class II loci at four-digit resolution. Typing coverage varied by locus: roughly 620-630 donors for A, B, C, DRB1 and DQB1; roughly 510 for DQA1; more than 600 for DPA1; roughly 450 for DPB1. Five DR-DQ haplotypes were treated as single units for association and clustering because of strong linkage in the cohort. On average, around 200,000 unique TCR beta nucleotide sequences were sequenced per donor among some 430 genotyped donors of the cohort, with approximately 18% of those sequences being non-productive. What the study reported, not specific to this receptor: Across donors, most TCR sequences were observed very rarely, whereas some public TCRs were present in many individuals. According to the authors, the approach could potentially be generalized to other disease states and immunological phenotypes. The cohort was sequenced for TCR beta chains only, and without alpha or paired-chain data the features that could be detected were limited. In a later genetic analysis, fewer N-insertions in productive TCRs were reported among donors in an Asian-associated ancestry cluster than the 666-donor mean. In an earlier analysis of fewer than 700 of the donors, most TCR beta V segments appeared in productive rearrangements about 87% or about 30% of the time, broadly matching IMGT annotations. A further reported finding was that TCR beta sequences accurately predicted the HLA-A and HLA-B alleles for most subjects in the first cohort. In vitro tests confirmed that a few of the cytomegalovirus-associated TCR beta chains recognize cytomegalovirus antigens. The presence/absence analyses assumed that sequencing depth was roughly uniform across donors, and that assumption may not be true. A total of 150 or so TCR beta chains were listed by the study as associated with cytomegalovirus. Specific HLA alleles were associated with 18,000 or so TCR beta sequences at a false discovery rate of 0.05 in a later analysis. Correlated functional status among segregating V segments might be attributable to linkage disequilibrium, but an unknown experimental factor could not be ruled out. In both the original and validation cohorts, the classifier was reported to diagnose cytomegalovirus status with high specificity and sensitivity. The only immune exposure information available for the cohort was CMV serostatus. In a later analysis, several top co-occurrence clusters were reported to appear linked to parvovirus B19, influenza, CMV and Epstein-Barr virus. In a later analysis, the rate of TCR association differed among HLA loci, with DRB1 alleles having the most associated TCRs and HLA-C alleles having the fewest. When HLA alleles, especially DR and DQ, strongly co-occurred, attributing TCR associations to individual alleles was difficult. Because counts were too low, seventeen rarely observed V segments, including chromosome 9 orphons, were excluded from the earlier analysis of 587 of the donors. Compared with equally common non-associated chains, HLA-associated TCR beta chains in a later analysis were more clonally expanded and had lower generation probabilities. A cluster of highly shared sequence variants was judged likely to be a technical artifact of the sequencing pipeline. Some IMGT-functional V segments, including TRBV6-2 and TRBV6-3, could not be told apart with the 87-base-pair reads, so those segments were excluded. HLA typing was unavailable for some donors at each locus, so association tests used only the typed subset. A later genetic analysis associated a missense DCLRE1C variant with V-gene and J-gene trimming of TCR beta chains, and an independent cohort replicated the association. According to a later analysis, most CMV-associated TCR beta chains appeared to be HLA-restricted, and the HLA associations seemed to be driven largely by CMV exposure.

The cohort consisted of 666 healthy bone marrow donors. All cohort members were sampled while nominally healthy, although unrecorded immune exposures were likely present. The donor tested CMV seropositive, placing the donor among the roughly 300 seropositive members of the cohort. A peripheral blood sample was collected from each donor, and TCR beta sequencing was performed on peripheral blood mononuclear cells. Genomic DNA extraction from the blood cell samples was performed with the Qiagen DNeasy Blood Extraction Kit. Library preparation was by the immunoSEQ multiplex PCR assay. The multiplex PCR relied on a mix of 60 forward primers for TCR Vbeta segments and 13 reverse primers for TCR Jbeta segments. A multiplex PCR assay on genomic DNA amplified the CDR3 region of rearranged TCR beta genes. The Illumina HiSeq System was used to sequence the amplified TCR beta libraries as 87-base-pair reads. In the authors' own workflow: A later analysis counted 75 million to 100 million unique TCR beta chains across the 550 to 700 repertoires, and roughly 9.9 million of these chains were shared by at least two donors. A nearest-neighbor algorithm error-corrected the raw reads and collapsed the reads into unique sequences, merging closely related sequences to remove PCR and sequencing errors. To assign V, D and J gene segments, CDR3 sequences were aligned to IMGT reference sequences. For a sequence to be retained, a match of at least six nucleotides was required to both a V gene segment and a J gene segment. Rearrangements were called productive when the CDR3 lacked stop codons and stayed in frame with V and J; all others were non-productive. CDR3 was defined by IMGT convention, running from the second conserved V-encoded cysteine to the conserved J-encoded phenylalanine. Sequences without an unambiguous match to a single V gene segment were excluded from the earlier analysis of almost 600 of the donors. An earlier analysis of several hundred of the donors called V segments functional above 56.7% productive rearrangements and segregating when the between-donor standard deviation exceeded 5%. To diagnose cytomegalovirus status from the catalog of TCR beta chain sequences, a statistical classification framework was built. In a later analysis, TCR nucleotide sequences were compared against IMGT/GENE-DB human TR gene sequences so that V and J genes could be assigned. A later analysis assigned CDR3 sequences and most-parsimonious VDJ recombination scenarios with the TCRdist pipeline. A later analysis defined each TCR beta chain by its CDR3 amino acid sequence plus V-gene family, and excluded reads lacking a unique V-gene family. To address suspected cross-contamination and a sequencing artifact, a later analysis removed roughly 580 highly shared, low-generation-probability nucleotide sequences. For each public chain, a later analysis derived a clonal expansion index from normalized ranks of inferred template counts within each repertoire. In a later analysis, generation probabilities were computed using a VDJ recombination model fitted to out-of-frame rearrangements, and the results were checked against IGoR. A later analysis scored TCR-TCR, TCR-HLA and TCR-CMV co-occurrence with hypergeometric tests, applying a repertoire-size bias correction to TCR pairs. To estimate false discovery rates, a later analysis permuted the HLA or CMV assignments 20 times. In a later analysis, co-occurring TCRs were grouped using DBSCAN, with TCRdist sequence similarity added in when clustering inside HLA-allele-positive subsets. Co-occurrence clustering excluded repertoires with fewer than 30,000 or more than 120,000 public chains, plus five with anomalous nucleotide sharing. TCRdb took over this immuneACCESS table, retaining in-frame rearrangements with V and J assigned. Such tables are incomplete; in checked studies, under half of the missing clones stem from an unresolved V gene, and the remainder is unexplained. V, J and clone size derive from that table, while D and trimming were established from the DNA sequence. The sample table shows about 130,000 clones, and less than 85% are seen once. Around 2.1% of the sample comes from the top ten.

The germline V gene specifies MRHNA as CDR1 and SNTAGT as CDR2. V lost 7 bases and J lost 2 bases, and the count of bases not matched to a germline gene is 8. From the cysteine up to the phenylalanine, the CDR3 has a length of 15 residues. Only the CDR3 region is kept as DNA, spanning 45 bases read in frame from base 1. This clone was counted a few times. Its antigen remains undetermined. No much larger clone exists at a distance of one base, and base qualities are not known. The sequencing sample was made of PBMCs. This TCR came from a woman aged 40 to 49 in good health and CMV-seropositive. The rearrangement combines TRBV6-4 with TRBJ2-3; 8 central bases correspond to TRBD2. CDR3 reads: CASKDSGNPTDTQYF. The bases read TGTGCCAGCAAGGATAGCGGGAACCCCACAGATACGCAGTATTTT.